This TCR beta chain was sequenced for a study of neoadjuvant anti-PD-1 for oral cavity cancer. Sequencing used immunoSEQ multiplex PCR; TCRdb keeps in-frame clones, though not all of them. Among about 14,000 clones, about 77% were seen once, and the ten largest hold more than 2%. Time point given: after neoadjuvant nivolumab, at surgical resection. Germline CDR1 is SGDLS and CDR2 is YYNGEE. Unmatched junction bases numbered 4, after V lost 5 bases and J lost 4 bases. The CDR3 runs to 13 residues. This clone was counted between two and nine times. This specimen consisted of PBMCs, obtained after nivolumab (anti-PD-1) treatment. The TCR comes from a person aged 35-79 years with oral cavity squamous cell carcinoma. The chain joins TRBV9 to TRBJ1-2, with 8 positions matching TRBD1. The CDR3 here is CASSLTGGYGYTF. In DNA form, the CDR3 reads TGTGCCAGCAGTCTTACAGGGGGCTATGGCTACACCTTC.